The clone carrying this TCR beta chain has more than one count but fewer than ten. The target antigen is unknown. For the second PCR, which ran for about 6 to 11 cycles, a sample-barcoded 5' primer and a J-beta primer mix were used. TCRdb processed the 5' RACE reads anew with MiXCR; each CDR3 protein has one entry. This table holds more than 600,000 distinct CDR3 sequences, 25% found once. Trimming took 4 bases from V and 3 from J; bases not matched to a gene: 4. The CDR3 extends over 14 amino acids. Germline CDR1 and CDR2: SEHNR and FQNEAQ (reference sequence). These data come from a study of blood T cells in healthy people across ages. Whole-study findings and limits: Strongly correlated with naive T cell percentage was TCR beta diversity.

The data also belong to a second study, concerning T cells of mothers and their children. That source reports: Among related mother-child pairs, overlap was slightly higher than in unrelated pairs, though not significantly.

The origin of this receptor is a boy aged 5-17 years in good health. This chain joins TRBV7-9 and TRBJ2-7, with 9 bases identical to TRBD1. The specimen sequenced was blood. DNA of the CDR3: TGTGCCAGCAGCTGGAGGGACAGGGACTACGAGCAGTACTTC. This translates into CASSWRDRDYEQYF.